The clone carrying this TCR beta chain has just a few counts. In the authors' methods: Nucleated cell number was recorded as an estimate derived from reference gene primer amplification. This table comes from immunoSEQ multiplex PCR, and its TCRdb copy is limited to in-frame clones, with some not included. The V and J calls and the clone size are those of that table, but D and trimming were determined from the DNA. This table has about 250,000 clones, 65% to 85% appearing once. The CDR3 runs to 15 residues. Germline V gives CDR1 LGHNA, CDR2 YNFKEQ. Trimming removed 1 base from V and 3 bases from J; junction bases left unmatched: 5. The sample belongs to a study of blood T cell repertoires in COVID-19. Study at large: The United States, Italy and Spain were the sources of the acute and convalescent COVID-19 samples. PBMCs, B-cell-depleted T cells, or T cells were the source of the cDNA or gDNA that made up the material.

Sequenced material: peripheral blood. The clonotype originates from a woman in her thirties or forties with active or convalescent COVID-19. The chain carries TRBV4-2 and TRBJ2-5; the match to TRBD2 covers 7 bases. CDR3 region: CASSQVRGGEETQYF. CDR3 sequence (DNA): TGTGCCAGCAGCCAAGTTCGCGGGGGAGAAGAGACCCAGTACTTC.